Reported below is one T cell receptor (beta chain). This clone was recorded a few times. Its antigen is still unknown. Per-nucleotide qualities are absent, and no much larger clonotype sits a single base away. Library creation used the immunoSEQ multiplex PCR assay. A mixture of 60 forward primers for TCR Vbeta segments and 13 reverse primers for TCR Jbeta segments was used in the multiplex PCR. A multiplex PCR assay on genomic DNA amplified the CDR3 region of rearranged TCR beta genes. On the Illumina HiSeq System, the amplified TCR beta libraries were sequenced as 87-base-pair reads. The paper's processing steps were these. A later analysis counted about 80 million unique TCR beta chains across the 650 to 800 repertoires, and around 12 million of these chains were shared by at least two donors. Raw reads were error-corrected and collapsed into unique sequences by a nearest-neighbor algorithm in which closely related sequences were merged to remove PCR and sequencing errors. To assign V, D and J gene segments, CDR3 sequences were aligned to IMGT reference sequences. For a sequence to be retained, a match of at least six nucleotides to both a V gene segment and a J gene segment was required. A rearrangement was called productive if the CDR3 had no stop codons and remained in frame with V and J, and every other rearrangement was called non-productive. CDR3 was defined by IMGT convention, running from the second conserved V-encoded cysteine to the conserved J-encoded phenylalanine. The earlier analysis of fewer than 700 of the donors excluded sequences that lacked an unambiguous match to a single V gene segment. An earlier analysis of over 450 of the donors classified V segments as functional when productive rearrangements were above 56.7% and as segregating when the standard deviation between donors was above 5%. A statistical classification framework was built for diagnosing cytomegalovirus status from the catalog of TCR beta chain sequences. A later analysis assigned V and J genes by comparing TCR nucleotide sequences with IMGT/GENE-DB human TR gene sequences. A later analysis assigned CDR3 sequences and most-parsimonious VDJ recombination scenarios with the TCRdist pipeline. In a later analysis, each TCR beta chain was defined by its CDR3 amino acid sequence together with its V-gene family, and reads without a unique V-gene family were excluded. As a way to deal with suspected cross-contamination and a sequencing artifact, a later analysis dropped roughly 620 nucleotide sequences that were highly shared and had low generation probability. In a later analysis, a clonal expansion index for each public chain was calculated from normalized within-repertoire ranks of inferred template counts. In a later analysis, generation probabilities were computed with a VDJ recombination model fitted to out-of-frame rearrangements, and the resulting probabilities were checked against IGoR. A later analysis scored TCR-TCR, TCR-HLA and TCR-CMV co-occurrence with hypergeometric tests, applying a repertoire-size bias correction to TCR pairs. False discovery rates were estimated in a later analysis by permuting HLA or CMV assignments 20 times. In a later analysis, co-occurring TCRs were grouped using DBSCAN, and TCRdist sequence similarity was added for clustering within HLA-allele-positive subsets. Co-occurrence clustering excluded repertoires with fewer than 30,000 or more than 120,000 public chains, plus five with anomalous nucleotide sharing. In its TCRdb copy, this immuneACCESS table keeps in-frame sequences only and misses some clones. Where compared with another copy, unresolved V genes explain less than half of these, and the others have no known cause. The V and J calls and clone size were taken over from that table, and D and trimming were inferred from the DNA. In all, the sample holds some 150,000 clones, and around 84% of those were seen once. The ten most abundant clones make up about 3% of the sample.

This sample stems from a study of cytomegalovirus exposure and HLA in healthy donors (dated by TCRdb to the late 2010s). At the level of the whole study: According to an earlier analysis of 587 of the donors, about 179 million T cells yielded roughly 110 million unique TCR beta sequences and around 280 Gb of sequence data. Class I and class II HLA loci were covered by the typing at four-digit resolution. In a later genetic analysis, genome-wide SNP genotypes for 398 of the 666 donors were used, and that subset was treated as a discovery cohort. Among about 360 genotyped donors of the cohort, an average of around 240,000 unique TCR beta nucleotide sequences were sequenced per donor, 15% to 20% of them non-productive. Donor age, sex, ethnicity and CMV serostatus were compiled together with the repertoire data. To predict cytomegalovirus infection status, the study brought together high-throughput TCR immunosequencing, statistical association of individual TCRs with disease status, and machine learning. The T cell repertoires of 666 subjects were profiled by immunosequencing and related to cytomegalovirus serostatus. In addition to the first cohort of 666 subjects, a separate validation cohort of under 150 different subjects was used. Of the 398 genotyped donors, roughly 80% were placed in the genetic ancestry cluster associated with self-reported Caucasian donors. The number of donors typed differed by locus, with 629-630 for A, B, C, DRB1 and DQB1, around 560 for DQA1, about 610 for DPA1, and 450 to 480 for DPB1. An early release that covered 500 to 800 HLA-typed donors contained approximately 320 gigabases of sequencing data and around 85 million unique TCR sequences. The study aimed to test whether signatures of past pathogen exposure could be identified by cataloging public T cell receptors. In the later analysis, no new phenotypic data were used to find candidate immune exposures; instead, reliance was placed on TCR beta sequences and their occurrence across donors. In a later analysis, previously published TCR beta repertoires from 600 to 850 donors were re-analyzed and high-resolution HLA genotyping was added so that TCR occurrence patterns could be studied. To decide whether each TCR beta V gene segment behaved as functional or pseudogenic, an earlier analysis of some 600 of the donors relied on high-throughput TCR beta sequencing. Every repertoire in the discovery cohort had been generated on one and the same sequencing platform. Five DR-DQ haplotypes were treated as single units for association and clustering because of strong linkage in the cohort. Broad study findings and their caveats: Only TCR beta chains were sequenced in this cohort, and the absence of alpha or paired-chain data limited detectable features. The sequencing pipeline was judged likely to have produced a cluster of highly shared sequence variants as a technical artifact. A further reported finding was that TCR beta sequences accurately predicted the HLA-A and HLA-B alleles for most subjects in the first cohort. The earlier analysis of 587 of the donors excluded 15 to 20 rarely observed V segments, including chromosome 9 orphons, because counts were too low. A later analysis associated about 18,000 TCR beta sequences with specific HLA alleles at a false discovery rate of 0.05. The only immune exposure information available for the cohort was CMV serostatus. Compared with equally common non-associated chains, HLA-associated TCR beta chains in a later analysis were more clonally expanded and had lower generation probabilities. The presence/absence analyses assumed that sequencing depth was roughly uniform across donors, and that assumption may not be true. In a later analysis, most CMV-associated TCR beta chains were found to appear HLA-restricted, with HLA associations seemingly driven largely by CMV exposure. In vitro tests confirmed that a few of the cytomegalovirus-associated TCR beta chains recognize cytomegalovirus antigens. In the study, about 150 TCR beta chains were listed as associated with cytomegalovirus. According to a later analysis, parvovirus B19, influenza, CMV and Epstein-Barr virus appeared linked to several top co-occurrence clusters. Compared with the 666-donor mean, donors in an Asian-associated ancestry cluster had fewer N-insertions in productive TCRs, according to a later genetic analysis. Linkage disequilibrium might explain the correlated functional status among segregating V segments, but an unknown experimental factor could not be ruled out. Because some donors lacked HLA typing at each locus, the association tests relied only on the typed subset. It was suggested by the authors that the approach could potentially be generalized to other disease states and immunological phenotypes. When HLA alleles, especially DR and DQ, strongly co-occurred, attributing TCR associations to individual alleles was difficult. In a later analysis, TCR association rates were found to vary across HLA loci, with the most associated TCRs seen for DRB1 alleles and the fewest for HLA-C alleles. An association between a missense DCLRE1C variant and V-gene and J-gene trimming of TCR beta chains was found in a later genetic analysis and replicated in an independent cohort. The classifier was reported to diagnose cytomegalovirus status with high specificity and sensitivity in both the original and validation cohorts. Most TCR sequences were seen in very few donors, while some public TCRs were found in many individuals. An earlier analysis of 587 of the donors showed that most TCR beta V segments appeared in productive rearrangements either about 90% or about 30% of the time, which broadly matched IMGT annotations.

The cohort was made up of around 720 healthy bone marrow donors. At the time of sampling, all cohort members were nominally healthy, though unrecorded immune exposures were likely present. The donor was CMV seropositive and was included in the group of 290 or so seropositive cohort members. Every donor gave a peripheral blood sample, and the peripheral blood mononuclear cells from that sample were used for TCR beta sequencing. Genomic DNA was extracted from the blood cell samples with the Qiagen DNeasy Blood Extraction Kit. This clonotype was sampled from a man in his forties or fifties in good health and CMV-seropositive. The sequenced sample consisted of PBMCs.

For the CDR3, the sequence is CASSLSASGIGEQFF. Read as DNA, the sequence is TGCGCCAGCAGCTTGAGTGCTAGCGGGATAGGTGAGCAGTTCTTC. Recombination joined TRBV5-1 with TRBJ2-1, with 9 bases aligning to TRBD2. From its cysteine to its phenylalanine, the CDR3 spans 15 amino acids. The entry retains the CDR3 DNA only, 45 bases that are in frame from base 1. Here V drops 1 base and J drops 9 bases, and the junction holds 8 bases not matched to any gene. Sequences SGHRS (CDR1) and YFSETQ (CDR2) are obtained from the germline V gene. Supplemented by the reference TRBV5-1 and TRBJ2-1 proteins around the CDR3, the complete variable domain is KAGVTQTPRYLIKTRGQQVTLSCSPISGHRSVSWYQQTPGQGLQFLFEYFSETQRNKGNFPGRFSGRQFSNSRSEMNVSTLELGDSALYLCASSLSASGIGEQFFGPGTRLTVL.